The clone carrying this T cell receptor (beta chain) was found once. The target antigen is unknown. This entry comes from a study of shared clonotypes between healthy human individuals. Study-wide points: Rarefaction gave evidence that sorted-subset sequencing remained incomplete despite large depth. The study found lower generation probabilities in non-shared clonotypes than in those shared by all four donors.

CD45RO negativity and positive selection for CCR7 defined naive CD8 cells, a population that excluded terminally differentiated effector memory CD45RA+ cells. Each of the donors was a healthy adult who was HIV-negative and had not had a recent acute infection or vaccination. Sorted subsets were amplified in replicate PCRs using 200 ng DNA, roughly 30,000 T cell genomes. Some clones are missing from TCRdb's copy, which holds only in-frame ones; the method was immunoSEQ multiplex PCR. The sample lists around 1.9 million clones; 93% were seen once. Trimming cost V 4 bases and J 6 bases; bases outside gene matches: 12. The CDR3 totals 16 residues. Germline CDR1 reads ENHRY; CDR2 reads SYGVKD.

The sample comprised naive CD8+ T cells from PBMCs. The genes are TRBV10-3 and TRBJ2-7, with TRBD2 matching 10 bases. This clonotype was obtained from a man aged 18 to 30 in good health. Some clones in this sample may be carry-over from other donors' samples. The CDR3: CAISVPKLAGAIEQYF. The CDR3 coding sequence is TGTGCCATCAGTGTCCCGAAGCTAGCGGGAGCAATCGAGCAGTACTTC.